Listed below are T cell receptor beta chains from one sample, sequenced in a study of blood T cell repertoires in COVID-19. Profiling relied on immunoSEQ multiplex PCR, and the TCRdb table lists in-frame clones only, not all of them. The sample has 250,000 to 400,000 clones, about 91% seen once. Sample: peripheral blood. These receptor sequences come from a woman aged 25 to 39 with COVID-19, enrolled during active disease. Each CDR3 is given with its conserved first and last residue. Fields, in order: D gene, V gene, clone size, J gene, CDR3 DNA, CDR3 protein. D genes are given only for firm matches. Clone size is stated in some rows and not others, as once, few, many or a class when expanded.

D: .
V: TRBV15
size: once
J: TRBJ1-4
DNA: TGTGCCACCAGCAGAGATGCCGAAAGAATCCTAAATGAAAAACTGTTTTTT
CDR3: CATSRDAERILNEKLFF

D: TRBD1
V: TRBV29-1
size: .
J: TRBJ1-2
DNA: TGCAGCGTTGAGACAGGGTTCTATGGCTACACCTTC
CDR3: CSVETGFYGYTF

D: .
V: TRBV11-2
size: .
J: TRBJ1-2
DNA: TGTGCCAGCGCCCCCCCAGGATTCAAGGGCTACACCTTC
CDR3: CASAPPGFKGYTF

D: .
V: TRBV10-1
size: few
J: TRBJ1-1
DNA: TGCGCCAGCAGGACAGCCCAGGGGACTGAAGCTTTCTTT
CDR3: CASRTAQGTEAFF

D: .
V: TRBV11-2
size: .
J: TRBJ1-1
DNA: TGTGCCAGCAGCTTAGATTTGGTCGGGGGGAGAAACACTGAAGCTTTCTTT
CDR3: CASSLDLVGGRNTEAFF

D: .
V: TRBV7-2
size: .
J: TRBJ2-5
DNA: TGTGCCAGCAGCTTCGGCGGGGAAGAGACCCAGTACTTC
CDR3: CASSFGGEETQYF

D: TRBD1
V: TRBV19
size: .
J: TRBJ1-2
DNA: TGTGCCAGTACCCTAACCGGGACAGGAGACTATGGCTACACCTTC
CDR3: CASTLTGTGDYGYTF

D: TRBD2
V: TRBV9
size: few
J: TRBJ2-3
DNA: TGTGCCAGCAGCGTCGGGAGGGGTACAGATACGCAGTATTTT
CDR3: CASSVGRGTDTQYF

D: .
V: TRBV2
size: .
J: TRBJ2-3
DNA: TGTGCCAGCTCCCCCAGTCAGGGGACAGATACGCAGTATTTT
CDR3: CASSPSQGTDTQYF

D: .
V: TRBV11-3
size: .
J: TRBJ1-1
DNA: TGTGCCAGCAGCTTGGGCCCCTTAGAGGGTTGCTTT
CDR3: CASSLGPLEGCF

D: TRBD2
V: TRBV5-1
size: .
J: TRBJ2-5
DNA: TGCGCCAGCAGCTCACTAGCGGGGAGCCAAGAGACCCAGTACTTC
CDR3: CASSSLAGSQETQYF

D: TRBD2
V: TRBV7-2
size: .
J: TRBJ2-5
DNA: TGTGCCAGCAGCATCAGCGGGGGACAAGATACACAAGAGACCCAGTACTTC
CDR3: CASSISGGQDTQETQYF

D: .
V: TRBV6-1
size: .
J: TRBJ1-6
DNA: TGTGCCAGCAGTGAGGTTTCAGCCCTCCACTTT
CDR3: CASSEVSALHF

D: .
V: TRBV28
size: .
J: TRBJ1-5
DNA: TGTGCCAGCAGTTTGCAGCGGGGGGCGGACCATGATTTT
CDR3: CASSLQRGADHDF

D: .
V: TRBV19
size: .
J: TRBJ1-3
DNA: TGTGCCAGTAGTATCCCGACAGTCTACTCTGGAAACACCATATATTTT
CDR3: CASSIPTVYSGNTIYF

D: TRBD1
V: TRBV3-1/TRBV3-2
size: once
J: TRBJ1-2
DNA: TGTGCCAGCAGCCAGCGTCGCTCCGGGACAGGTTATGGCTACACCTTC
CDR3: CASSQRRSGTGYGYTF

D: .
V: TRBV2
size: .
J: TRBJ2-2
DNA: TGTGCCAGCACGGCAGGCCCCAACACCGGGGAGCTGTTTTTT
CDR3: CASTAGPNTGELFF

D: .
V: TRBV7-7
size: .
J: TRBJ2-2
DNA: TGTGCCAGCAGCCCATTGTGGGGGCGAGACACCGGGGAGCTGTTTTTT
CDR3: CASSPLWGRDTGELFF

D: .
V: TRBV10-2
size: .
J: TRBJ2-3
DNA: TGCGCCAGCAGTGAGGCCCTAGCATGGGTAGGAGATACGCAGTATTTT
CDR3: CASSEALAWVGDTQYF

D: TRBD1
V: TRBV3-1/TRBV3-2
size: once
J: TRBJ1-3
DNA: TGTGCCAGCAGCGGACACAGGGGATCCTCTGGAAACACCATATATTTT
CDR3: CASSGHRGSSGNTIYF

D: TRBD1
V: TRBV6-5
size: .
J: TRBJ1-2
DNA: TGTGCCAGCAGTTCCAAGACAGGGGCCTATGGCTACACCTTC
CDR3: CASSSKTGAYGYTF

D: .
V: TRBV4-1
size: .
J: TRBJ1-1
DNA: TGCGCCAGCAGCCAAGTACCCCTATTGAACACTGAAGCTTTCTTT
CDR3: CASSQVPLLNTEAFF

D: .
V: TRBV15
size: .
J: TRBJ2-3
DNA: TGTGCCACCAGGGAGGGGGCAGGCCCCACAGATACGCAGTATTTT
CDR3: CATREGAGPTDTQYF

D: TRBD1
V: TRBV5-1
size: .
J: TRBJ1-2
DNA: TGCGCCAGCAGCTTAGACAGGGGGATCCGTGGCTACACCTTC
CDR3: CASSLDRGIRGYTF

D: TRBD1
V: TRBV5-6
size: .
J: TRBJ1-5
DNA: TGTGCCAGCAGCAGAAACAGGGGCAGCAATCAGCCCCAGCATTTT
CDR3: CASSRNRGSNQPQHF

D: TRBD2
V: TRBV4-2
size: .
J: TRBJ2-4
DNA: TGTGCCAGCAGCCAAGATAGGGCTAGCGGAGCCAAAAACATTCAGTACTTC
CDR3: CASSQDRASGAKNIQYF

D: .
V: TRBV6-5
size: .
J: TRBJ2-5
DNA: TGTGCCAGCAGTTACCGACCAGGGTTGGAGACCCAGTACTTC
CDR3: CASSYRPGLETQYF

D: TRBD1
V: TRBV5-6
size: .
J: TRBJ1-6
DNA: TGTGCCAGCAGCTTGGGACAGGGCACCTATAATTCACCCCTCCACTTT
CDR3: CASSLGQGTYNSPLHF

D: .
V: TRBV29-1
size: .
J: TRBJ2-1
DNA: TGCAGCGTTAACCACGGGAATGAGCAGTTCTTC
CDR3: CSVNHGNEQFF

D: TRBD1
V: TRBV15
size: .
J: TRBJ2-1
DNA: TGTGCCACCAGCAGAGGAGGTCTATGGGGACAGCGCCCCTACAATGAGCAGTTCTTC
CDR3: CATSRGGLWGQRPYNEQFF

D: .
V: TRBV4-1
size: .
J: TRBJ1-1
DNA: TGCGCCAGCAGCCATCGACAACAGCAGAACACTGAAGCTTTCTTT
CDR3: CASSHRQQQNTEAFF

D: TRBD1
V: TRBV7-2
size: few
J: TRBJ2-1
DNA: TGTGCCAGTGGACAGGCCTACAATGAGCAGTTCTTC
CDR3: CASGQAYNEQFF

D: TRBD1
V: TRBV4-1
size: few
J: TRBJ1-2
DNA: TGCGCCAGCACTCCCTCTACAGGGGCCCACTATGGCTACACCTTC
CDR3: CASTPSTGAHYGYTF

D: TRBD1
V: TRBV6-5
size: .
J: TRBJ1-3
DNA: TGTGCCAGCAGGAGCGACAGGGGAGCTGGAAACACCATATATTTT
CDR3: CASRSDRGAGNTIYF

D: .
V: TRBV7-8
size: .
J: TRBJ1-1
DNA: TGTGCCAGCAGCTTATACCCCACCAGGTACGGTGAAGCTTTCTTT
CDR3: CASSLYPTRYGEAFF

D: .
V: TRBV12-3/TRBV12-4
size: .
J: TRBJ1-2
DNA: TGTGCCAGCAGTTACGGCGGAGGCTACACCTTC
CDR3: CASSYGGGYTF

D: .
V: TRBV7-6
size: .
J: TRBJ2-2
DNA: TGTGCCAGCAGCTCTACGAACACCGGGGAGCTGTTTTTT
CDR3: CASSSTNTGELFF

D: TRBD2
V: TRBV7-6
size: .
J: TRBJ2-3
DNA: TGTGCCAGCAGCCAGGGACTAGCGGGGGACACAGATACGCAGTATTTT
CDR3: CASSQGLAGDTDTQYF

D: .
V: TRBV24-1
size: .
J: TRBJ2-2
DNA: .
CDR3: CATSDFGSGGWELFF

D: TRBD1
V: TRBV6-5
size: .
J: TRBJ1-1
DNA: TGTGCCAGCAGCCGCGACAGGGGTGGTAACACTGAAGCTTTCTTT
CDR3: CASSRDRGGNTEAFF

D: TRBD1
V: TRBV7-2
size: .
J: TRBJ2-3
DNA: TGTGCCAGCAGGCGAGACAGGGGAACAGATACGCAGTATTTT
CDR3: CASRRDRGTDTQYF

D: .
V: TRBV19
size: .
J: TRBJ2-4
DNA: TGTGCCAGTAGTCTTTACGGTCTAGCCAAAAACATTCAGTACTTC
CDR3: CASSLYGLAKNIQYF

D: .
V: TRBV5-4
size: .
J: TRBJ1-2
DNA: TGTGCCAGCAGCGCGGACAGAAAGGACTATGGCTACACCTTC
CDR3: CASSADRKDYGYTF

D: .
V: TRBV30
size: .
J: TRBJ1-2
DNA: TGTGCCTGGAGTCTCATCCTGGGAGATGGCTACACCTTC
CDR3: CAWSLILGDGYTF

D: .
V: TRBV11-3
size: .
J: TRBJ1-1
DNA: TGTGCCAGCAGCTTGACAGTTAACACTGAAGCTTTCTTT
CDR3: CASSLTVNTEAFF

D: .
V: TRBV7-2
size: few
J: TRBJ2-1
DNA: TGTGCCAGCAGCTTGACCGGGTTCGGTGAGCAGTTCTTC
CDR3: CASSLTGFGEQFF

D: TRBD1
V: TRBV27
size: .
J: TRBJ2-5
DNA: TGTGCCAGCAGGCTTCAGGGGGCTCAAGAGACCCAGTACTTC
CDR3: CASRLQGAQETQYF

D: .
V: TRBV7-9
size: many
J: TRBJ1-1
DNA: TGTGCCAGCAGCTTAAATCGCGGCGGCACTGAAGCTTTCTTT
CDR3: CASSLNRGGTEAFF